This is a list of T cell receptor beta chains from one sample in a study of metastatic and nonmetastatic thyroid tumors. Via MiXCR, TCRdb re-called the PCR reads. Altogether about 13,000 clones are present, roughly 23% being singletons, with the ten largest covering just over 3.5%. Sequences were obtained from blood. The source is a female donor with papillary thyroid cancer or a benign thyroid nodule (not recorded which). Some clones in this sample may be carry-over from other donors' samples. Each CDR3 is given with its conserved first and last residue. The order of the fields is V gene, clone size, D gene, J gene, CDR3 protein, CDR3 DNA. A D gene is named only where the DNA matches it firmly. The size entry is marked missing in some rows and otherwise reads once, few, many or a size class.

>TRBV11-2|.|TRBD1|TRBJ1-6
CASSPEHRLTGAYNSPLHF
TGTGCCAGCAGCCCAGAGCATAGGCTTACAGGGGCCTATAATTCACCCCTCCACTTT
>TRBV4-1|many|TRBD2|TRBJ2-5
CASSQEDSGEGETQYF
TGCGCCAGCAGCCAAGAAGATTCCGGGGAGGGAGAGACCCAGTACTTC
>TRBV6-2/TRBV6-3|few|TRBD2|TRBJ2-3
CASSRGLVPDTQYF
TGTGCCAGCAGCCGTGGACTAGTTCCAGATACGCAGTATTTT
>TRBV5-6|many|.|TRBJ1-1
CASSLGQALEMNTEAFF
TGTGCCAGCAGCTTGGGGCAGGCTTTAGAAATGAACACTGAAGCTTTCTTT
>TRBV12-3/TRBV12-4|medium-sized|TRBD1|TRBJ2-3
CASRSQGALRTQYF
TGTGCCAGCAGATCACAGGGGGCACTTAGAACGCAGTATTTT
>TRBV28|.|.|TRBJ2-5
CASSLVVRAVGYWEAQYF
TGTGCCAGCAGTTTAGTGGTCAGGGCCGTGGGGTATTGGGAGGCACAGTACTTC
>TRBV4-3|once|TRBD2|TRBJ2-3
CATGGGSTDTQYF
TGCGCCACCGGGGGGGGTAGCACAGATACGCAGTATTTT
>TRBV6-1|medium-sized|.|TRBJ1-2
CASSSGTDYGYTF
TGTGCCAGCAGTTCCGGGACGGACTATGGCTACACCTTC
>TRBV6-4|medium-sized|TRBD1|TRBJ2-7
CASSDCTIPGQASYEQYF
TGTGCCAGCAGTGATTGTACGATTCCGGGACAGGCGTCCTACGAGCAGTACTTC
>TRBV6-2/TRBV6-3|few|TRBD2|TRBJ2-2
CASRTSGRANTGELFF
TGTGCCAGCAGAACTAGCGGGAGGGCGAACACCGGGGAGCTGTTTTTT
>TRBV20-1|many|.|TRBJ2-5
CSASEQVQETQYF
TGCAGTGCTAGTGAACAGGTACAAGAGACCCAGTACTTC
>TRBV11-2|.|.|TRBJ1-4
CASSFAGTNEKLFF
TGTGCCAGCAGCTTTGCAGGGACAAATGAAAAACTGTTTTTT
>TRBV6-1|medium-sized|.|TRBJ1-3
CASSEAEAGRGSGNTIYF
TGTGCCAGCAGTGAAGCGGAGGCGGGCAGAGGCTCTGGAAACACCATATATTTT
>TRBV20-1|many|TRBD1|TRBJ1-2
CSARDTGQGVKGYTF
TGCAGTGCTAGAGATACGGGACAGGGGGTTAAAGGCTACACCTTC
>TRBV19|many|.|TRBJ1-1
CASSSGQTNTEAFF
TGTGCCAGTAGTTCCGGACAGACGAACACTGAAGCTTTCTTT
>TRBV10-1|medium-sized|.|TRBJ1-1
CASSQGSLNTEAFF
TGCGCCAGCTCGCAGGGTTCCCTAAACACTGAAGCTTTCTTT
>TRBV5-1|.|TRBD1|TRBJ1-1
CASSLGQGADTEAFF
TGCGCCAGCAGCTTGGGACAGGGGGCTGACACTGAAGCTTTCTTT
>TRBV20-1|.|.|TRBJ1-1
CSARGRTGTEAFF
TGCAGTGCCAGAGGCCGGACGGGCACTGAAGCTTTCTTT
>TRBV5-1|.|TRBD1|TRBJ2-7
CASSSQGDPRDEQYF
TGCGCCAGCAGCTCACAGGGGGACCCTCGAGACGAGCAGTACTTC
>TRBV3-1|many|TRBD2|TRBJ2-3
CASSQDGLVAGGPGPYTQYF
TGTGCCAGCAGCCAAGACGGGCTGGTAGCGGGGGGGCCGGGTCCTTATACGCAGTATTTT
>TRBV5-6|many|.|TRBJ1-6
CASSLGSSGSPLHF
TGTGCCAGCAGCTTGGGGTCCTCCGGTTCACCCCTCCACTTT
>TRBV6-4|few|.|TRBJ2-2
CASSDSGSKDTGELFF
TGTGCCAGCAGTGACTCTGGCAGTAAGGACACCGGGGAGCTGTTTTTT
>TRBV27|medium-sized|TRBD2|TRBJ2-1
CASSTQAGALYNEQFF
TGTGCCAGCAGTACCCAAGCGGGAGCCCTATACAATGAGCAGTTCTTC
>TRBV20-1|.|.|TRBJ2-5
CSASGPGETQYF
TGCAGTGCTTCGGGGCCGGGGGAGACCCAGTACTTC
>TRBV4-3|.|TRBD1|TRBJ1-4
CASSQWGQGGGEKLFF
TGCGCCAGCAGCCAATGGGGACAGGGGGGCGGTGAAAAACTGTTTTTT
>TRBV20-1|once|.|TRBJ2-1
CSAHTGGWGGEQFF
TGCAGTGCCCATACCGGTGGGTGGGGCGGTGAGCAGTTCTTC
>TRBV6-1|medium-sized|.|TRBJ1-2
CASRKTANNYGYTF
TGTGCCAGCAGAAAGACAGCGAACAACTATGGCTACACCTTC
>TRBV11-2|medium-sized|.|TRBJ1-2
CASSPQGTFYTF
TGTGCCAGCAGCCCCCAGGGGACTTTCTACACCTTC
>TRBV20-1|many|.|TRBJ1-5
CSASSGYSNQPQHF
TGCAGTGCTAGTAGCGGTTATAGCAATCAGCCCCAGCATTTT
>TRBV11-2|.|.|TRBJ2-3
CASSYMGGGGSDTQYF
TGTGCCAGCAGTTACATGGGGGGCGGTGGGTCAGATACGCAGTATTTT
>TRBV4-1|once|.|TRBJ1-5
CASSLQGRQPQHF
TGCGCCAGCAGCTTACAGGGCCGGCAGCCCCAGCATTTT
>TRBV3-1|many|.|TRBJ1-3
CASSQVRNSGNTIYF
TGTGCCAGCAGCCAAGTACGCAACTCTGGAAACACCATATATTTT
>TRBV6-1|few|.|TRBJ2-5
CASSTGREVVETQYF
TGTGCCAGCAGTACGGGAAGGGAAGTCGTGGAGACCCAGTACTTC
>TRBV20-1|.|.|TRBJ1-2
CSARVGTPMGYTF
TGCAGTGCTAGGGTTGGGACCCCTATGGGCTACACCTTC
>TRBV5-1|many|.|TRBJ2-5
CASSLGQETQYF
TGCGCCAGCAGCTTAGGCCAAGAGACCCAGTACTTC